This T cell receptor beta chain was recovered during a study of synovial regulatory T cells in juvenile arthritis. Study in general: Three patients were therapy-naive; over five received methotrexate alone.

Sequencing was performed with immunoSEQ multiplex PCR; in TCRdb, only in-frame clones are kept and a portion is missing. The table counts some 9,700 clones; 0.35% lies in the top ten. The CDR3 is made up of 15 amino acids. There is no recorded DNA. Germline V gene lookup returns CDR1 SGHAT and CDR2 FQNNGV. The approximately eleven donors had active juvenile idiopathic arthritis, with 3 polyarticular and 8 oligoarticular cases. Median disease duration was approximately 7 years, range 0.2-19.1. This chain connects TRBV11-2 to TRBJ2-5; with no DNA, the TCRdb D assignment of TRBD2 cannot be verified. The sequenced sample was Treg cells from blood. Noted subset: remaining (HLA-DR-negative) circulating blood Treg cells. The clonotype comes from a donor aged 2 to 35 with juvenile idiopathic arthritis. CDR3 sequence: CASSLGLAGEETQYF.